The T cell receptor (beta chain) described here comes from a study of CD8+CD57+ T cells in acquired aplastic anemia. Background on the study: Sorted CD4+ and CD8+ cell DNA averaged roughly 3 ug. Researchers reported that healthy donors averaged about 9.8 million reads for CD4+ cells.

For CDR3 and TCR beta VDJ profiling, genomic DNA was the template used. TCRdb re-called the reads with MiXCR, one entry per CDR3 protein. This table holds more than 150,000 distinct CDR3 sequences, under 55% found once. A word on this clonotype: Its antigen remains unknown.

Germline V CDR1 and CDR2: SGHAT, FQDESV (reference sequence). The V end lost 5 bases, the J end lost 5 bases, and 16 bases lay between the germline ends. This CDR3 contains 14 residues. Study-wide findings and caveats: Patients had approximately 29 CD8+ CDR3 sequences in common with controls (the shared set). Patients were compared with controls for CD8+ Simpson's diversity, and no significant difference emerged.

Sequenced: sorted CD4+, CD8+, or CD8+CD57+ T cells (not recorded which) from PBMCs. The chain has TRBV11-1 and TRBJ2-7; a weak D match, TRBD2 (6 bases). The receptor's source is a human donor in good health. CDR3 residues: CASSRAGNTHEQYF. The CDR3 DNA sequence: TGTGCCAGCAGCCGCGCGGGGAACACCCACGAGCAGTACTTC.